The present TCR beta chain was sequenced within a study of T cell repertoires in cytomegalovirus infection. For the study at large: HLA-B-restricted CMV epitopes that are well studied were used alongside recently identified HLA-C-restricted ones. Signatures in public TCR beta sequences pointed to both CMV infection and matching HLA type. General study points: Carriage of CMV together with the relevant HLA was identifiable through cumulative public TCR beta family frequency.

Germline loops: CDR1 SGHAT, CDR2 FQNNGV. Trimming removed 1 base at V and 3 bases at J, with 9 bases between. This CDR3 contains 14 residues. The sample holds a few counts of this clonotype. Its target is unknown. TCRdb re-derived calls from the reads in MiXCR, one entry per CDR3 protein. The sample has tens of thousands of distinct CDR3 sequences; 20% are singletons. The sample consisted of CD8+ T cells from cultured PBMCs, taken from culture after CMV antigen stimulation. The chain has TRBV11-2 and TRBJ2-5; no firm D call. The TCR comes from a human donor in good health (CMV status not recorded). Some clones in this sample may be carry-over from other donors' samples. The CDR3 is CASSLGVGEETQYF. DNA for the CDR3: TGTGCCAGCAGCTTAGGAGTTGGGGAAGAGACCCAGTACTTC.